This TCR beta chain comes out of a study of T-cell memory formation after mild COVID-19. The wider study: The TCR clusters were mostly specific to one donor.

TCRdb passed the 5' RACE reads through MiXCR, listing each CDR3 protein once. Of hundreds of thousands of distinct CDR3 sequences listed, around 15% are singletons. Overall study findings and caveats: Clones shrinking between day 15 and 85 showed a balanced CD4/CD8 split, and those that grew later tilted toward CD4+. Certain responding clones were present in pre-infection memory, suggesting participation of cross-reactive memory. Clones from the second wave (peaking day 37) had unconfirmed SARS-CoV-2 specificity.

Between the trimmed V and J ends, which lost 1 base and 4 bases, there was a span of 5 bases. The CDR3 spans 13 residues. CDR1 SGHVS and CDR2 FQNEAQ come from the germline V gene. At least ten counts were recorded for this clonotype. Its target is unknown. This receptor was identified in a young man who had mild COVID-19 (a few samples of this study predate the infection). Cell type and time point are not known. Source material: PBMCs or a T cell subset sorted from them (not recorded which). The chain carries TRBV7-8 and TRBJ1-5; no reliable D call. Written as DNA, the CDR3 is TGTGCCAGCAGCTTAGATGGGAATCAGCCCCAGCATTTT. Translated: CASSLDGNQPQHF.